A selection of T cell receptor beta chains follows, all from one sample in a study of cytomegalovirus exposure and HLA in healthy donors. Sequencing used immunoSEQ multiplex PCR; TCRdb keeps in-frame clones, though not all of them. The record lists 130,000 to 150,000 clones, of which the ten most abundant hold 0.75% to 1%. Sequenced material: PBMCs. Receptors were obtained from a male donor in good health and CMV-seronegative. Each CDR3 is given with its conserved first and last residue. Each record gives: V gene, J gene, D gene, CDR3 DNA, CDR3 protein. D genes are given only for firm matches.

V: TRBV6-6
J: TRBJ2-5
D: NA
DNA: TGTGCCAGCAAGGCTAGCCAAGAGACCCAGTACTTC
CDR3: CASKASQETQYF

V: TRBV6-1
J: TRBJ1-1
D: TRBD1
DNA: TGTGCCAGCAAGGGGACAGCCCGTTCAGGCACTGAAGCTTTCTTT
CDR3: CASKGTARSGTEAFF

V: TRBV29-1
J: TRBJ1-1
D: NA
DNA: TGCAGCGTTGAAGAGTACAGGAACACTGAAGCTTTCTTT
CDR3: CSVEEYRNTEAFF

V: TRBV6-5
J: TRBJ2-7
D: TRBD1
DNA: TGTGCCAGCAGGACCTGGACAGGGGACCACTACGAGCAGTACTTC
CDR3: CASRTWTGDHYEQYF

V: TRBV7-2
J: TRBJ1-1
D: NA
DNA: TGTGCCAGCAGCTTAGTGGATGGGGCCTGGACTGAAGCTTTCTTT
CDR3: CASSLVDGAWTEAFF

V: TRBV6-6
J: TRBJ2-7
D: NA
DNA: TGTGCCAGCACCCTACCCGGACAGCTCTACGAGCAGTACTTC
CDR3: CASTLPGQLYEQYF

V: TRBV6-5
J: TRBJ1-1
D: TRBD1
DNA: TGTGCCAGCAGTAGACAGGGGCGCACTGAAGCTTTCTTT
CDR3: CASSRQGRTEAFF

V: TRBV19
J: TRBJ2-7
D: NA
DNA: TGTGCCAGTAGTACAAACTACGAGCAGTACTTC
CDR3: CASSTNYEQYF

V: TRBV19
J: TRBJ1-2
D: NA
DNA: TGTGCCAGTACCGAATTGGGGCGCGGCTACACCTTC
CDR3: CASTELGRGYTF

V: TRBV5-6
J: TRBJ1-5
D: NA
DNA: TGTGCCAGCAGCTTGGCGGATCAGCCCCAGCATTTT
CDR3: CASSLADQPQHF

V: TRBV2
J: TRBJ2-7
D: TRBD1
DNA: TGTGCCAGCAGTGCAAGACAGGGCAGCTCCTACGAGCAGTACTTC
CDR3: CASSARQGSSYEQYF

V: TRBV19
J: TRBJ2-4
D: NA
DNA: TGTGCAGAGACTAACCTAGAGGTGGGATTGGCCCAGTCGTTC
CDR3: CAETNLEVGLAQSF

V: TRBV29-1
J: TRBJ2-4
D: NA
DNA: TGCAGCGTTGTGTCCCAGGGAGCCAAAAACATTCAGTACTTC
CDR3: CSVVSQGAKNIQYF

V: TRBV7-2
J: TRBJ1-2
D: TRBD1
DNA: TGTGCCAGCAGCTCGGGACAGGGGGTATATGGCTACACCTTC
CDR3: CASSSGQGVYGYTF

V: TRBV18
J: TRBJ1-1
D: NA
DNA: TGTGCCAGCTCACTTTCGACAGAGAACACTGAAGCTTTCTTT
CDR3: CASSLSTENTEAFF

V: TRBV6-5
J: TRBJ2-3
D: TRBD2
DNA: TGTGCCAGCAGTTACGGACTAGCTGTAACAGATACGCAGTATTTT
CDR3: CASSYGLAVTDTQYF

V: TRBV30
J: TRBJ2-5
D: NA
DNA: TGTGCCTGGAGTGTACGGATCGGGTTAACGGAGACCCAGTACTTC
CDR3: CAWSVRIGLTETQYF

V: TRBV7-3
J: TRBJ2-3
D: TRBD1
DNA: TGTGCCAGCAGCTTAAGGCCAGGGGGCAGGGCAGATACGCAGTATTTT
CDR3: CASSLRPGGRADTQYF

V: TRBV4-3
J: TRBJ2-3
D: TRBD1
DNA: TGCGCCAGCAGCCCCGGGACAGGGGGCACAGATACGCAGTATTTT
CDR3: CASSPGTGGTDTQYF

V: TRBV11-1
J: TRBJ2-7
D: NA
DNA: TGTGCCAGCAGTTTTTTGGACAGCCAATCCTACGAGCAGTACTTC
CDR3: CASSFLDSQSYEQYF

V: TRBV7-8
J: TRBJ1-2
D: NA
DNA: TGTGCCAGCAGCTTAACCAGGGGCGGCTATGGCTACACCTTC
CDR3: CASSLTRGGYGYTF

V: TRBV19
J: TRBJ2-6
D: NA
DNA: TGTGCCAGTAGTATATGGGCTCTGGGGGGACCCTCTGGGGCCAACGTCCTGACTTTC
CDR3: CASSIWALGGPSGANVLTF

V: TRBV5-1
J: TRBJ1-1
D: TRBD1
DNA: TGCGCCAGCAGCTACTGGACAGGGGGCAGTGACACTGAAGCTTTCTTT
CDR3: CASSYWTGGSDTEAFF

V: TRBV2
J: TRBJ1-6
D: NA
DNA: TGTGCCAGCAGGGGGGGACGCAATTCACCCCTCCACTTT
CDR3: CASRGGRNSPLHF

V: TRBV6-1
J: TRBJ2-1
D: TRBD2
DNA: TGTGCCAGCAGTAGCCTAGCGGGAGGGTACAATGAGCAGTTCTTC
CDR3: CASSSLAGGYNEQFF

V: TRBV6-5
J: TRBJ1-1
D: NA
DNA: TGTGCCAGCAGTTACAGAGGGGGAATGAACACTGAAGCTTTCTTT
CDR3: CASSYRGGMNTEAFF

V: TRBV7-8
J: TRBJ2-7
D: TRBD1
DNA: TGTGCCAGCAGCTTAGGACAGGGGGCAGGCGAGCAGTACTTC
CDR3: CASSLGQGAGEQYF

V: TRBV6-5
J: TRBJ2-1
D: NA
DNA: TGTGCCTCCCATGGCGGAAATGAGCAGTTCTTC
CDR3: CASHGGNEQFF

V: TRBV6-6
J: TRBJ1-4
D: NA
DNA: TGTGCCAGCAGTTACTCGGGCAAGAATGAAAAACTGTTTTTT
CDR3: CASSYSGKNEKLFF

V: TRBV9
J: TRBJ1-2
D: NA
DNA: TGTGCCAGCAGCCAGACAGGCTCGACTTTCTATGGCTACACCTTC
CDR3: CASSQTGSTFYGYTF

V: TRBV6-1
J: TRBJ2-3
D: TRBD2
DNA: TGTGCCAGCAGTGGGACTAGCGGGGGGGCAGATACGCAGTATTTT
CDR3: CASSGTSGGADTQYF

V: TRBV2
J: TRBJ2-3
D: NA
DNA: TGTGCCAGCAGTAAAGGGGGGCTAAAGACAGATACGCAGTATTTT
CDR3: CASSKGGLKTDTQYF

V: TRBV7-3
J: TRBJ2-1
D: TRBD2
DNA: TGTGCCAGCAGCTCAAAGGCGGGGGGGCGAACTGAGCAGTTCTTC
CDR3: CASSSKAGGRTEQFF

V: TRBV30
J: TRBJ1-5
D: TRBD1
DNA: TGTGCCTGGAGTCTCGGGGACAGGGGTAGTAGCAATCAGCCCCAGCATTTT
CDR3: CAWSLGDRGSSNQPQHF

V: TRBV7-7
J: TRBJ2-5
D: NA
DNA: TGTGCTAGCAGCTTGATCCCTAGGGGGGAGACCCAGTACTTC
CDR3: CASSLIPRGETQYF

V: TRBV7-8
J: TRBJ1-5
D: TRBD1
DNA: TGTGCCAGCAGCTTAGCTGGGGGACAGGGGAGCAATCAGCCCCAGCATTTT
CDR3: CASSLAGGQGSNQPQHF

V: TRBV30
J: TRBJ2-1
D: TRBD2
DNA: TGTGCCTGGATGAAAGCGGGATCCTCCTACAATGAGCAGTTCTTC
CDR3: CAWMKAGSSYNEQFF

V: TRBV5-1
J: TRBJ2-7
D: NA
DNA: TGCGCCAGCAGCTTGGGCAGAAACTCCTACGAGCAGTACTTC
CDR3: CASSLGRNSYEQYF

V: TRBV30
J: TRBJ2-7
D: NA
DNA: TGTGCCTGGAGTGCTGGGCGAGCCTCCTACGAGCAGTACTTC
CDR3: CAWSAGRASYEQYF

V: TRBV5-4
J: TRBJ2-7
D: TRBD2
DNA: TGTGCCAGCAGGGTCGGGAGGGATAGCTACGAGCAGTACTTC
CDR3: CASRVGRDSYEQYF

V: TRBV5-1
J: TRBJ1-2
D: NA
DNA: TGCGCCAGCAGCTTGGCGGTGAACTATGGCTACACCTTC
CDR3: CASSLAVNYGYTF

V: TRBV5-1
J: TRBJ2-2
D: TRBD1
DNA: TGCGCCAGCAGCCGAACAGGGGTGACGGACACCGGGGAGCTGTTTTTT
CDR3: CASSRTGVTDTGELFF

V: TRBV2
J: TRBJ2-2
D: NA
DNA: TGTGCCAGCTCCCCCTGGGGAGTCCCCAGGAACACCGGGGAGCTGTTTTTT
CDR3: CASSPWGVPRNTGELFF

V: TRBV18
J: TRBJ2-5
D: NA
DNA: TGTGCCAGCTCACCGGTAGAGGAGACCCAGTACTTC
CDR3: CASSPVEETQYF

V: TRBV6-1
J: TRBJ2-7
D: NA
DNA: TGTGCCAGCAGTGAAATTTTTTCGGGGGCCTACGAGCAGTACTTC
CDR3: CASSEIFSGAYEQYF

V: TRBV5-6
J: TRBJ2-1
D: NA
DNA: TGTGCCAGCAACTGGTGGGGGGACAATGAGCAGTTCTTC
CDR3: CASNWWGDNEQFF

V: TRBV5-1
J: TRBJ1-1
D: NA
DNA: TGCGCCAGCAGCTTGACTACGAGGAACACTGAAGCTTTCTTT
CDR3: CASSLTTRNTEAFF

V: TRBV30
J: TRBJ2-7
D: TRBD1
DNA: TGTGCCTGGAATTCCCCGGGACAGGGAAAGTACGAGCAGTACTTC
CDR3: CAWNSPGQGKYEQYF

V: TRBV4-3
J: TRBJ2-3
D: NA
DNA: TGCGCCAGCAGCCAAGGGTCCGGCGGCCAGCCAGATACGCAGTATTTT
CDR3: CASSQGSGGQPDTQYF

V: TRBV19
J: TRBJ2-2
D: TRBD1
DNA: TGTGCCAGCCGGGACAGGGGGGACACCGGGGAGCTGTTTTTT
CDR3: CASRDRGDTGELFF

V: TRBV15
J: TRBJ1-1
D: TRBD1
DNA: TGCGGGACAGGGGGTTTTGGGACTGAAGCTTTCTTT
CDR3: CGTGGFGTEAFF

V: TRBV7-8
J: TRBJ2-7
D: NA
DNA: TGTGCCAGCAGCTTAGTATTTCAGGTTGGCAACGAGCAGTACTTC
CDR3: CASSLVFQVGNEQYF

V: TRBV9
J: TRBJ1-2
D: NA
DNA: TGTGCCAGCAGCGTCGGGTTGGGGGGAGTAGATGGAGGCTACACCTTC
CDR3: CASSVGLGGVDGGYTF

V: TRBV10-3
J: TRBJ2-2
D: NA
DNA: TGTGCCATCAGTGAGTCTGACAGGTTGAACACCGGGGAGCTGTTTTTT
CDR3: CAISESDRLNTGELFF

V: TRBV5-1
J: TRBJ1-2
D: TRBD1
DNA: TGCGCCAGCAGCTTCCGGGACAGGGCCTATGGCTACACCTTC
CDR3: CASSFRDRAYGYTF

V: TRBV6-5
J: TRBJ1-1
D: NA
DNA: TGTGCCAGCAGCCTGGACAGATCGAACACTGAAGCTTTCTTT
CDR3: CASSLDRSNTEAFF

V: TRBV5-1
J: TRBJ2-5
D: TRBD2
DNA: TGCGCCAGCAGCCCGGGCGGGGGCCAAGAGACCCAGTACTTC
CDR3: CASSPGGGQETQYF